Listed here are 21 T cell receptor beta chains from one sample, sequenced in a study of beta chain features in type 1 diabetes (dated by TCRdb to 2017 to 2018). Their recognized antigens are unknown. General conclusions and limits of the study: Type 1 diabetes patients showed a moderate but significant shortening of TCRB CDR3 length in all four CD4+ subsets.

Receptor libraries were prepared by the immunoSEQ multiplex PCR assay. The entire amount of isolated RNA was reverse transcribed using the High Capacity cDNA Reverse Transcription Kit, so the sequenced TCRB transcripts were expressed ones. Sourced from immuneACCESS, this table was stored by TCRdb with only in-frame sequences that have V and J called. A share of the clones is absent; for the studies checked, an unresolved V gene accounts for under half, and the remainder has no known explanation. The sample table shows tens of thousands of clones, and 55% to 75% are seen once. The top ten constitute under 0.3% of the sample. The sample consisted of stem cell memory CD4+ T cells from blood. Sample cell subset or site, as interpreted from the label and publication: stem cell-like memory CD4+ T cells. These receptors were taken from a woman in her 30s with type 1 diabetes.

J is TRBJ2-5 and V is TRBV11-2; possible D gene TRBD1, 5 bases. Germline CDR1 is SGHAT and CDR2 is FQNNGV. This CDR3 is built from 13 residues. V lost 6 bases, J lost 4 bases, and 12 bases lay in between. The CDR3 loop is CASSKGPGETQYF. The CDR3 DNA follows: TGTGCCAGCAGTAAGGGGCCCGGAGAGACCCAGTACTTC.

This clone was seen a few times. V usage is TRBV29-1 and J usage is TRBJ2-3; a possible D gene is TRBD2 (6 bases). The CDR3 contains 12 residues. CDR1 is SQVTM, CDR2 ANQGSEA, per germline. The CDR3 DNA reads as TGCTCCGCGCGGGGCCTGCCAGATACGCAGTATTTT. Amino acids: CSARGLPDTQYF.

There are a few counts of this clone. This chain links TRBV29-1 with TRBJ2-1, with TRBD2 identical over 13 bases. V lost 5 bases to trimming and J lost 5 bases; unmatched junction nucleotides: 9. The CDR3 runs to 16 residues. Germline lookup yields CDR1 SQVTM and CDR2 ANQGSEA. DNA of the CDR3: TGCAGCGTTTCACGACTAGCGGGAGGTCGGGACAATGAGCAGTTCTTC. Its protein is CSVSRLAGGRDNEQFF.

V is TRBV6-1 and J is TRBJ2-4, with D possibly being TRBD2 (6 bases). CDR3 length: 16 amino acids. V was trimmed by 4 bases and J by 6 bases, leaving 19 bases between them. Germline-derived CDR1 and CDR2 are MNHNS and SASEGT. The CDR3 sequence: CASSAPIFGSGNIQYF. The CDR3 DNA sequence: TGTGCCAGCAGTGCACCTATATTCGGTAGCGGAAACATTCAGTACTTC.

This clone was observed a few times. The CDR3 is CASSSSGSHTDTQYF. The CDR3 bases are TGTGCCAGCAGCTCTAGCGGGAGCCACACAGATACGCAGTATTTT. V and J are TRBV7-2 and TRBJ2-3; 10 positions match TRBD2. CDR1 is SGHTA, CDR2 FQGNSA, per germline. The junction had 3 bases not matched to a gene; V was cut back by 4 bases and J by 2 bases. The CDR3 loop spans 15 amino acids.

The J gene is TRBJ2-1, the V gene TRBV7-9; 7 bases agree with TRBD2. There are 16 residues in the CDR3. Per germline, CDR1 SEHNR and CDR2 FQNEAQ (reference sequence). J lost 0 bases, V lost 5 bases, and 7 bases had no gene match. The CDR3 here is CASSPLGGSSYNEQFF. CDR3 in DNA: TGTGCCAGCAGCCCCTTGGGGGGGAGCTCCTACAATGAGCAGTTCTTC.

This clone has a single count. The chain couples TRBV30 to TRBJ2-3, with D tentatively TRBD1 (6 bases). Germline V CDR1 and CDR2: GTSNPN, SVGIG (reference sequence). V was trimmed by 5 bases and J by 4 bases, leaving 13 bases between them. The CDR3 has 13 amino acids. The DNA for the CDR3 is TGTGCCTGGGTAATACAGGGTGCAGATACGCAGTATTTT. Its translation is CAWVIQGADTQYF.

J is TRBJ2-5 and V is TRBV7-9, with a tentative D call TRBD2 (6 bases). The CDR3 sequence is 14 residues long. The V gene lost 5 bases and the J gene lost 1 base, with 11 bases spanning the gap. Looked up from germline, CDR1 is SEHNR and CDR2 is FQNEAQ (reference sequence). The CDR3 bases are TGTGCCAGCAGCCCCGGGACTGGCCAAGAGACCCAGTACTTC. Amino acid sequence: CASSPGTGQETQYF.

The chain carries TRBV27 and TRBJ1-1, with TRBD1 as a possible D gene (6 bases). Trimming pared 7 bases from V and 9 bases from J, leaving 15 bases between. The CDR3 is made up of 12 amino acids. Germline V CDR1 and CDR2: MNHEY, SMNVEV (reference sequence). The CDR3 is CASNLRGGKAFF. CDR3 nucleotides: TGTGCCAGCAACCTGAGGGGGGGCAAAGCTTTCTTT.

This rearrangement joins TRBV2 to TRBJ1-5; tentatively, D is TRBD1 (5 bases). Germline CDR1 is SNHLY and CDR2 is FYNNEI. V was shortened by 6 bases and J by 7 bases, with 13 bases between the two germline ends. The CDR3 is made up of 13 amino acids. Here the CDR3 reads CASSPGDRQPQHF. CDR3 DNA: TGTGCCAGCAGCCCAGGCGACAGACAGCCCCAGCATTTT.

The rearrangement joins TRBV6-5 to TRBJ2-2, with 7 bases identical to TRBD2. Germline CDR1 and CDR2: MNHEY and SVGAGI. The CDR3 is made up of 16 amino acids. The ends lost 0 bases at V and 6 bases at J; junction bases unmatched: 7. The CDR3 sequence is CASSYSGGRAAGELFF. In DNA, the CDR3 is TGTGCCAGCAGTTACTCGGGAGGGAGGGCCGCCGGGGAGCTGTTTTTT.

This clone was picked up one time. This chain connects TRBV11-1 to TRBJ2-7; 7 nucleotides agree with TRBD1. Looked up from germline, CDR1 is SGHAT and CDR2 is FQDESV (reference sequence). This CDR3 is 17 amino acids long. J was trimmed by 1 base and V by 2 bases; bases with no gene match: 11. CDR3: CASSLIGTESPSYEQYF. The DNA of the CDR3 is TGTGCCAGCAGCTTAATCGGGACAGAGTCACCATCCTACGAGCAGTACTTC.

This chain uses TRBV9 with TRBJ2-5; 9 bases are shared with TRBD2. The CDR3 extends over 16 amino acids. The V gene end was trimmed by 0 bases and the J gene end by 5 bases; junction bases not matched to a gene: 8. Germline V gene lookup returns CDR1 SGDLS and CDR2 YYNGEE. In DNA, the CDR3 is TGTGCCAGCAGCGTAGCCCCTAGCGGGGCTGGGGAGACCCAGTACTTC. The encoded protein is CASSVAPSGAGETQYF.

A few counts support this clone. The chain has TRBV6-5 and TRBJ2-3, with TRBD1 matching over 7 bases. The CDR3 has 14 amino acids. With 5 bases clipped from V and 0 bases from J, the junction kept 2 bases outside the gene matches. Germline lookup yields CDR1 MNHEY and CDR2 SVGAGI. The CDR3 loop reads CASSEDRSTDTQYF. The DNA of the CDR3 is TGTGCCAGCAGTGAGGACAGGAGCACAGATACGCAGTATTTT.

CDR3 loop: CASSPDDRGNTEAFF. CDR3 DNA: TGTGCCAGCTCACCAGACGACAGGGGGAACACTGAAGCTTTCTTT. V is TRBV18 and J is TRBJ1-1; 8 bases fit TRBD1. After removal of 2 bases from V and 1 base from J, the junction contained 3 bases not matched to a gene. The CDR3 is 15 residues long. Germline V gene data show CDR1 as KGHSH and CDR2 as LQKENI.

This clone appeared a few times. J is TRBJ2-7 and V is TRBV5-4; weak D call: TRBD1 (5 bases). The germline V gene encodes CDR1 SGHNT and CDR2 YYREEE (reference sequence). V lost 4 bases and J lost 3, with 14 bases in between. CDR3 length: 14 residues. CDR3 in amino acids: CASSRPGQGYEQYF. The DNA for the CDR3 is TGTGCCAGCAGCCGCCCAGGCCAGGGCTACGAGCAGTACTTC.

A single count supports this clone. The chain recombines TRBV21-1 with TRBJ2-7; TRBD1 reflects the table's D call only, with no check against the DNA. TRBV21-1 is a documented pseudogene. The CDR3 runs to 14 residues. CDR3 residues: CASSEGQGAYEQYF. CDR3 in DNA: TGTGCCAGCAGCGAGGGACAGGGGGCGTACGAGCAGTACTTC.

V gene TRBV7-3 combines with J gene TRBJ2-5; unclear D gene. The germline V and J ends were trimmed by 1 base and 5 bases, with 8 bases remaining between them. Germline V lookup: CDR1 SGHTA, CDR2 FQGTGA. This CDR3 contains 13 residues. CDR3 coding DNA: TGTGCCAGCAGCTTAAATCCGCGGGAGACCCAGTACTTC. This codes for CASSLNPRETQYF.

This clone was seen a few times. The rearrangement uses TRBV29-1 and TRBJ2-5; 8 nucleotides align to TRBD1. CDR3 length: 14 amino acids. The ends lost 7 bases at V and 2 bases at J; junction bases unmatched: 9. Germline V gives CDR1 SQVTM, CDR2 ANQGSEA. The CDR3: CSAAAGGLQETQYF. CDR3 nucleotides: TGCAGCGCCGCGGCAGGGGGCCTACAAGAGACCCAGTACTTC.

The chain recombines TRBV6-5 with TRBJ2-7; maybe TRBD2 (5 bases). V lost 2 bases, J lost 2 bases, and 13 bases lay in between. The CDR3 totals 15 residues. Germline lookup yields CDR1 MNHEY and CDR2 SVGAGI. The CDR3, as DNA: TGTGCCAGCAGTTACGGCCCCAGCGGTCCCTACGAGCAGTACTTC. Its protein product is CASSYGPSGPYEQYF.

This chain links TRBV15 with TRBJ1-2; 7 bases map to TRBD1. This CDR3 region has 15 residues. CDR1 LNHNV and CDR2 YYDKDF come from the germline V gene (reference sequence). V trimming: 0 bases; J trimming: 5 bases; junction bases outside the gene matches: 6. The CDR3 nucleotides are TGTGCCACCAGCAGAGATATAACAGGGGTATATGGCTACACCTTC. It translates to CATSRDITGVYGYTF.